This T cell receptor (beta chain) originates from a study of T cell repertoires in cytomegalovirus infection. Study summary: It can be stated that public TCR beta signatures indicated CMV infection as well as a matching HLA type. General observations from the study: In two of eight donors, the top clonotype was HLA-C-restricted CMV-specific.

From the reads, TCRdb called clonotypes with MiXCR, one entry per CDR3 protein. The sample records some 300,000 distinct CDR3 sequences, around 10% being singletons. Per the germline V gene, CDR1 is SGHTA and CDR2 is FQGNSA. With 4 bases clipped from V and 10 bases from J, the junction kept 10 bases outside the gene matches. The CDR3 covers 16 residues. This clonotype was recorded at least ten times. Its specificity is unknown. Sample: PBMCs. The V gene is TRBV7-2, the J gene TRBJ1-6; 10 bases are shared with TRBD1. This sequence was found in a human donor in good health (CMV status not recorded). Some clones in this sample may be carry-over from other donors' samples. CDR3 sequence reads: CASSSNRGQGSSPLHF. The CDR3 DNA reads as TGTGCCAGCAGCTCAAACCGGGGACAGGGGTCATCACCCCTCCACTTT.